A single sample is the source of the 30 T cell receptor beta chains below, sequenced in a study of follicular helper T cells after annual influenza vaccination. Regarding time point: 2014-2015 season, 7 days after vaccination. Generated by immunoSEQ multiplex PCR, the TCRdb table keeps only in-frame clones and is missing some. In the table there are 3,900 or so clones, about four fifths of which are singletons. Sequenced here: CXCR5- memory CD4+ T cells sorted from blood, sampled 7 days after influenza vaccination. Receptors were obtained from an adult who received the influenza vaccine.

V usage is TRBV19 and J usage is TRBJ2-3; D is unresolved. This CDR3 spans 12 amino acids. CDR1 and CDR2 (germline): LNHDA, SQIVND (reference sequence). V was trimmed by 4 bases and J by 3 bases, leaving 5 bases between them. The CDR3 reads CASSRWTDTQYF. The CDR3, as DNA: TGTGCCAGTAGTAGGTGGACAGATACGCAGTATTTT. The whole variable domain, remainder taken from reference TRBV19 and TRBJ2-3, is DGGITQSPKYLFRKEGQNVTLSCEQNLNHDAMYWYRQDPGQGLRLIYYSQIVNDFQKGDIAEGYSVSREKKESFPLTVTSAQKNPTAFYLCASSRWTDTQYFGPGTRLTVL.

V gene TRBV2 combines with J gene TRBJ1-4, with TRBD1 matching over 10 bases. Germline assignment: CDR1 SNHLY and CDR2 FYNNEI. CDR3 size: 19 residues. Trimming at V came to 6 bases and at J to 5 bases, leaving 18 bases not matched to a gene. The CDR3: CASRVGDRGPRPLNEKLFF. CDR3 bases: TGTGCCAGCAGAGTAGGGGACAGGGGCCCGCGTCCCCTGAATGAAAAACTGTTTTTT.

This chain connects TRBV4-1 to TRBJ1-2, with 10 bases that match TRBD1. Per germline, CDR1 MGHRA and CDR2 YSYEKL. There are 15 residues in the CDR3. V shed 0 bases and J 4 bases; nucleotides not matched to a gene: 2. The CDR3 region has the DNA TGCGCCAGCAGCCAAGATGGGACAGGGGTCTATGGCTACACCTTC. As protein: CASSQDGTGVYGYTF.

The V gene is TRBV19, the J gene TRBJ1-5; TRBD1 agrees at 11 bases. Losses at the gene ends were 3 bases for V and 2 bases for J; bases not matched to a gene: 0. Germline V gene lookup returns CDR1 LNHDA and CDR2 SQIVND (reference sequence). The CDR3 length is 15 residues. The CDR3 DNA is TGTGCCAGTAGTATGGGACAGGGGGGCAATCAGCCCCAGCATTTT. Its translation is CASSMGQGGNQPQHF. Variable domain in full (rest from reference TRBV19 and TRBJ1-5): DGGITQSPKYLFRKEGQNVTLSCEQNLNHDAMYWYRQDPGQGLRLIYYSQIVNDFQKGDIAEGYSVSREKKESFPLTVTSAQKNPTAFYLCASSMGQGGNQPQHFGDGTRLSIL.

This sequence joins TRBV9 and TRBJ1-2; D ambiguous. Trimming stripped 0 bases from V and 4 bases from J, with 13 bases between. CDR3 length: 15 amino acids. The germline gives CDR1 SGDLS, CDR2 YYNGEE. The DNA for the CDR3 is TGTGCCAGCAGCGTAGAACCTCTTCCGGCCTATGGCTACACCTTC. Translating it yields CASSVEPLPAYGYTF.

The J gene is TRBJ2-7, the V gene TRBV10-3; D may correspond to TRBD1 or TRBD2 (5 bases each). Germline CDR1 is ENHRY and CDR2 is SYGVKD. V lost 3 bases to trimming and J lost 2 bases, with 14 bases between them. CDR3 size: 15 residues. The CDR3 sequence is CAISDFEGPPYEQYF. The CDR3 nucleotides are TGTGCCATCAGTGACTTCGAGGGGCCGCCCTACGAGCAGTACTTC.

The V gene is TRBV4-3, the J gene TRBJ1-5; no clear D gene. Deletions cut 0 bases from V and 3 bases from J, with 3 bases between. Germline lookup yields CDR1 LGHNA and CDR2 YSLEER. CDR3 length: 13 residues. The CDR3 region is CASSQDHNQPQHF. CDR3 in DNA: TGCGCCAGCAGCCAAGATCACAATCAGCCCCAGCATTTT.

In its sample, this clone was seen a few times. The rearrangement links TRBV4-1 to TRBJ1-5; no firm D call. The CDR3 runs to 13 residues. Germline V lookup: CDR1 MGHRA, CDR2 YSYEKL. V lost 4 bases and J 6 bases, leaving 10 bases between the germline ends. CDR3 in DNA: TGCGCCAGCAGCCCCCTGCCCGGTCAGCCCCAGCATTTT. This encodes CASSPLPGQPQHF.

The genes are TRBV5-6 and TRBJ2-3; D may correspond to TRBD1 or TRBD2 (5 bases each). CDR1 and CDR2 from the germline V gene are SGHDT and YYEEEE. V lost 4 bases to trimming and J lost 4 bases, with 19 bases between them. There are 16 residues in the CDR3. The CDR3 loop reads CASSLGPMAGADTQYF. DNA for the CDR3: TGTGCCAGCAGCCTGGGACCGATGGCGGGTGCAGATACGCAGTATTTT.

This clone was found a few times. This chain connects TRBV7-9 to TRBJ1-5; D not certain. Looked up from germline, CDR1 is SEHNR and CDR2 is FQNEAQ (reference sequence). The CDR3 sequence is 12 residues long. Trimming took off 4 bases at V and 5 bases at J, with 6 bases between the two ends. CDR3 sequence (DNA): TGTGCCAGCAGCTACGACTATCAGCCCCAGCATTTT. As protein: CASSYDYQPQHF.

This chain links TRBV5-1 with TRBJ2-7; 8 nucleotides line up with TRBD1. This CDR3 comprises 15 residues. V shed 5 bases and J 0 bases; nucleotides not matched to a gene: 7. CDR1 and CDR2 from the germline V gene are SGHRS and YFSETQ. The CDR3 DNA sequence: TGCGCCAGCAGACGGACAGGGAGCAGCTCCTACGAGCAGTACTTC. This sequence encodes CASRRTGSSSYEQYF.

The chain couples TRBV7-2 to TRBJ1-2, with D uncertain. The germline gives CDR1 SGHTA, CDR2 FQGNSA. The CDR3 contains 12 residues. V was shortened by 8 bases and J by 5 bases, with 12 bases between the two germline ends. CDR3 loop: CASRDPRYGYTF. The CDR3 nucleotides read TGTGCCAGCCGCGACCCCCGGTATGGCTACACCTTC.

This clone was found once. The chain has TRBV11-3 and TRBJ2-7; 9 bases align to TRBD1. CDR1 is SGHNT, CDR2 YENEEA, per germline. This CDR3 is built from 14 residues. The junction had 3 bases not matched to a gene; V was cut back by 3 bases and J by 3 bases. CDR3 in amino acids: CASSFRGQGYEQYF. For the CDR3, the DNA is TGTGCCAGCAGCTTCCGGGGACAGGGCTACGAGCAGTACTTC.

This chain links TRBV5-1 with TRBJ2-5; the D call may be TRBD1 or TRBD2 (5 bases each). Per germline, CDR1 SGHRS and CDR2 YFSETQ. V was trimmed by 0 bases and J by 7 bases, leaving 25 bases between them. The CDR3 runs to 18 residues. CDR3: CASSLDYKRGLNVGTQYF. The CDR3 nucleotides are TGCGCCAGCAGCTTGGATTACAAGAGGGGCCTCAATGTCGGGACCCAGTACTTC.

The V and J genes are TRBV7-2 and TRBJ2-7; TRBD2 matches at 11 bases. V was clipped by 3 bases and J by 2 bases; unmatched bases: 3. This CDR3 has 15 residues. The V gene's germline CDR1 is SGHTA and CDR2 FQGNSA. Here the CDR3 reads CASSFQLAGAYEQYF. As DNA, the CDR3 is TGTGCCAGCAGCTTCCAACTAGCGGGGGCCTACGAGCAGTACTTC. Filled out from reference TRBV7-2 and TRBJ2-7, the complete variable domain reads GAGVSQSPSNKVTEKGKDVELRCDPISGHTALYWYRQSLGQGLEFLIYFQGNSAPDKSGLPSDRFSAERTGGSVSTLTIQRTQQEDSAVYLCASSFQLAGAYEQYFGPGTRLTVT.

V and J are TRBV7-8 and TRBJ2-5, with a weak D call TRBD1 (6 bases). The V end lost 1 base, the J end lost 7 bases, and 13 bases lay between the germline ends. The CDR3 is 14 residues long. Germline V lookup: CDR1 SGHVS, CDR2 FQNEAQ. This CDR3 is CASSLVIQGGTQYF. As DNA, the CDR3 is TGTGCCAGCAGCTTAGTAATACAGGGTGGGACCCAGTACTTC. The full variable domain, in which reference TRBV7-8 and TRBJ2-5 provide the parts outside the CDR3, is GAGVSQSPRYKVAKRGQDVALRCDPISGHVSLFWYQQALGQGPEFLTYFQNEAQLDKSGLPSDRFFAERPEGSVSTLKIQRTQQEDSAVYLCASSLVIQGGTQYFGPGTRLLVL.

This clone showed up just once. The chain carries TRBV14 and TRBJ2-2; 7 bases map to TRBD1. Germline-derived CDR1 and CDR2 are SGHDN and FVKESK. The CDR3 covers 16 residues. V was clipped by 2 bases and J by 3 bases; unmatched bases: 6. The CDR3 sequence: CASSQLQGDDTGELFF. The CDR3 DNA reads TGTGCCAGCAGCCAACTGCAGGGGGACGACACCGGGGAGCTGTTTTTT.

This sequence joins TRBV7-2 and TRBJ2-3; 11 nucleotides match TRBD1. Germline loops: CDR1 SGHTA, CDR2 FQGNSA. This CDR3 spans 15 amino acids. J was trimmed by 4 bases and V by 3 bases; bases with no gene match: 3. The chain's CDR3 is CASSLWTGGSDTQYF. In nucleotides, the CDR3 is TGTGCCAGCAGCTTGTGGACAGGGGGCTCAGATACGCAGTATTTT. Variable domain in full (rest from reference TRBV7-2 and TRBJ2-3): GAGVSQSPSNKVTEKGKDVELRCDPISGHTALYWYRQSLGQGLEFLIYFQGNSAPDKSGLPSDRFSAERTGGSVSTLTIQRTQQEDSAVYLCASSLWTGGSDTQYFGPGTRLTVL.

This clone was seen a few times. The rearrangement links TRBV4-1 to TRBJ1-6; D gene ambiguous. Germline assignment: CDR1 MGHRA and CDR2 YSYEKL. The CDR3 loop spans 15 amino acids. The V and J ends lost 1 base and 6 bases respectively, with 10 bases between them. The CDR3 DNA sequence: TGCGCCAGCAGCCAAGCAGCAATACCTAATTCACCCCTCCACTTT. It is translated as CASSQAAIPNSPLHF.

The J gene is TRBJ1-2, the V gene TRBV2; no firm D call. The CDR3 spans 14 residues. The germline V gene encodes CDR1 SNHLY and CDR2 FYNNEI. The ends were cut back, 5 bases at V and 5 bases at J, with 15 bases in the middle. The DNA for the CDR3 is TGTGCCAGCAGTTTGATGCCGAATATGTATGGCTACACCTTC. This codes for CASSLMPNMYGYTF.

This chain links TRBV18 with TRBJ1-2; D remains unclear. CDR1 and CDR2 (germline): KGHSH, LQKENI. CDR3 length: 13 amino acids. Trimming took off 0 bases at V and 7 bases at J, with 9 bases between the two ends. CDR3 loop: CASSPPARGGYTF. The CDR3 DNA sequence: TGTGCCAGCTCACCACCGGCCCGGGGTGGCTACACCTTC.

The chain combines TRBV7-2 with TRBJ2-1; D might be TRBD2 (5 bases). The CDR3 loop spans 15 amino acids. The V end lost 4 bases, the J end lost 0 bases, and 10 bases lay between the germline ends. Germline V lookup: CDR1 SGHTA, CDR2 FQGNSA. The CDR3 region is CASSSSPSSYNEQFF. In DNA form, the CDR3 reads TGTGCCAGCAGCTCTAGCCCGAGCTCCTACAATGAGCAGTTCTTC.

This chain connects TRBV7-7 to TRBJ2-1; weak D call: TRBD1 (6 bases). V lost 11 bases, J lost 4 bases, and 18 bases lay in between. Germline V CDR1 and CDR2: SSHAT, FNYEAQ (reference sequence). The CDR3 consists of 14 residues. CDR3 residues: CAGPGDKRYNEQFF. The CDR3 DNA is TGTGCCGGCCCCGGGGACAAACGTTACAATGAGCAGTTCTTC. The complete variable domain, with remaining parts taken from reference TRBV7-7 and TRBJ2-1, reads GAGVSQSPRYKVTKRGQDVTLRCDPISSHATLYWYQQALGQGPEFLTYFNYEAQPDKSGLPSDRFSAERPEGSISTLTIQRTEQRDSAMYRCAGPGDKRYNEQFFGPGTRLTVL.

The chain carries TRBV28 and TRBJ2-5, with D uncertain. The CDR3 runs to 11 residues. V was pared by 10 bases and J by 5 bases, with 11 bases between. The V gene's germline CDR1 is MDHEN and CDR2 SYDVKM. CDR3 loop: CATTLRETQYF. The CDR3 nucleotides are TGTGCCACCACACTGAGGGAGACCCAGTACTTC.

This clone occurred once. The V call is TRBV27, the J call TRBJ1-2; 8 bases align to TRBD1. Per the germline V gene, CDR1 is MNHEY and CDR2 is SMNVEV (reference sequence). The CDR3 is 15 residues long. V dropped 5 bases and J dropped 8; count of bases not matched to a gene: 13. The CDR3 loop is CASSPSPQGAKGYTF. The CDR3 DNA follows: TGTGCCAGCAGTCCCTCACCTCAGGGGGCTAAGGGCTACACCTTC.

The chain links TRBV18 to TRBJ1-1; D might be TRBD1 (5 bases). Germline CDR1 reads KGHSH; CDR2 reads LQKENI. Between the trimmed V and J ends, which lost 6 bases and 3 bases, there was a span of 11 bases. This CDR3 has 13 residues. CDR3 region: CASSPTGDTEAFF. DNA for the CDR3: TGTGCCAGCTCCCCGACGGGGGACACTGAAGCTTTCTTT.

This clone has only one observation. J is TRBJ2-6 and V is TRBV11-3; D may be TRBD1 (6 bases). CDR1 and CDR2 from the germline V gene are SGHNT and YENEEA. This CDR3 has 14 residues. V dropped 1 base and J dropped 14 bases, with 15 bases sitting between them. CDR3 region: CASSLGSAGEILTF. The CDR3 DNA follows: TGTGCCAGCAGCTTAGGTTCGGCAGGGGAAATCCTGACTTTC.

This rearrangement joins TRBV7-9 to TRBJ1-5; TRBD1 matches 7 bases. Trimming removed 5 bases from V and 0 bases from J; junction bases left unmatched: 4. Germline lookup yields CDR1 SEHNR and CDR2 FQNEAQ (reference sequence). This CDR3 spans 15 amino acids. Here the CDR3 DNA reads TGTGCCAGCAGCGACTGGACAGGTAGCAATCAGCCCCAGCATTTT. Translating gives CASSDWTGSNQPQHF. The variable domain in full, with the rest retrieved from reference TRBV7-9 and TRBJ1-5, is DTGVSQNPRHKITKRGQNVTFRCDPISEHNRLYWYRQTLGQGPEFLTYFQNEAQLEKSRLLSDRFSAERPKGSFSTLEIQRTEQGDSAMYLCASSDWTGSNQPQHFGDGTRLSIL.

This clone was seen a few times. The rearrangement uses TRBV15 and TRBJ1-2, with TRBD1 matching over 7 bases. Unmatched junction bases numbered 11, after V lost 3 bases and J lost 4 bases. Germline V gene data show CDR1 as LNHNV and CDR2 as YYDKDF (reference sequence). The CDR3 is 16 amino acids. The CDR3 region is CATSSFRTGFGYGYTF. The CDR3 DNA sequence: TGTGCCACCAGCAGCTTCAGGACAGGCTTTGGCTATGGCTACACCTTC.

The genes are TRBV7-2 and TRBJ2-1, with D possibly called TRBD1 or TRBD2 (5 bases each). Trimming removed 4 bases from V and 4 bases from J, with 17 bases in between. Germline loops: CDR1 SGHTA, CDR2 FQGNSA. The CDR3 contains 16 residues. The CDR3 region is CASSSFPRGKYNEQFF. CDR3 in DNA: TGTGCCAGCAGCTCCTTTCCGAGGGGCAAGTACAATGAGCAGTTCTTC.